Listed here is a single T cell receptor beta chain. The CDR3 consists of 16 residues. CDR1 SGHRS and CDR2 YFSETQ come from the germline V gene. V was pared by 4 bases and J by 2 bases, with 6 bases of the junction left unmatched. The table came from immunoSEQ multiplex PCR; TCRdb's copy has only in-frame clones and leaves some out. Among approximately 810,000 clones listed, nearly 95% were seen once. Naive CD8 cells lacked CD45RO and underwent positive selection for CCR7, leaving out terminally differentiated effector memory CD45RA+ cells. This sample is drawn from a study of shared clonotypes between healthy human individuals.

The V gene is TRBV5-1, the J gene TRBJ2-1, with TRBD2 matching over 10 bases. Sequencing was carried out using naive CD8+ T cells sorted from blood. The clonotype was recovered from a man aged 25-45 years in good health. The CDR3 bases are TGCGCCAGCAGCGACACCGGGACTAGCGCCTACAATGAGCAGTTCTTC. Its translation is CASSDTGTSAYNEQFF. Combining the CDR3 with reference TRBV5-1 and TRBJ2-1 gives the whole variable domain KAGVTQTPRYLIKTRGQQVTLSCSPISGHRSVSWYQQTPGQGLQFLFEYFSETQRNKGNFPGRFSGRQFSNSRSEMNVSTLELGDSALYLCASSDTGTSAYNEQFFGPGTRLTVL.